The 32 T cell receptor beta chains below all came from one sample that was sequenced in a study of T cells after yellow fever vaccination. TCRdb reprocessed the 5' RACE reads via MiXCR and lists one record per CDR3 protein. This table holds about 340,000 distinct CDR3 sequences, around 4.1% found once. The source material was PBMCs, sampled 5 days after the yellow fever booster vaccination. These receptors were taken from a young man who received the YFV17D yellow fever vaccine.

This clonotype was seen at least ten times. The V gene is TRBV20-1, the J gene TRBJ2-5; D gene ambiguous. Germline CDR1 reads DFQATT; CDR2 reads SNEGSKA (reference sequence). The CDR3 contains 13 residues. Deletions cut 1 base from V and 5 bases from J, with 11 bases between. The CDR3 DNA follows: TGCAGTGCTAGAGGGCAGGTAGGGGAGACCCAGTACTTC. Its protein is CSARGQVGETQYF.

This clonotype was detected a few times. The chain has TRBV29-1 and TRBJ1-2; 10 nucleotides agree with TRBD1. This CDR3 spans 13 amino acids. The germline CDR1 and CDR2 sequences are SQVTM and ANQGSEA. V was pared by 5 bases and J by 4 bases, with 4 bases of the junction left unmatched. The CDR3 sequence: CSVSRDRGYGYTF. The CDR3 nucleotides read TGCAGCGTTTCCCGGGACAGGGGCTATGGCTACACCTTC.

This clonotype was counted at least ten times. This chain links TRBV7-9 with TRBJ2-5; 7 bases fit TRBD2. Germline V lookup: CDR1 SEHNR, CDR2 FQNEAQ (reference sequence). Losses at the gene ends were 7 bases for V and 5 bases for J; bases not matched to a gene: 7. This CDR3 has 13 residues. This chain's CDR3 is CASTPSGAETQYF. The CDR3, as DNA: TGTGCCAGCACCCCCAGCGGGGCGGAGACCCAGTACTTC.

This clonotype appeared many times. The V gene is TRBV7-9, the J gene TRBJ1-6; D remains ambiguous. Germline values: CDR1 SEHNR, CDR2 FQNEAQ (reference sequence). This CDR3 region has 14 residues. The V end lost 5 bases, the J end lost 7 bases, and 12 bases lay between the germline ends. Here the CDR3 reads CASSQSGLNSPLHF. CDR3 DNA: TGTGCCAGCAGCCAGAGTGGGTTAAATTCACCCCTCCACTTT.

This clonotype appeared a few times. The DNA of the CDR3 is TGCGCCAGCAGCCCTCTAGCGGGGGACTCCTACAATGAGCAGTTCTTC. Translating it yields CASSPLAGDSYNEQFF. The V gene is TRBV5-1, the J gene TRBJ2-1; 10 nucleotides agree with TRBD2. V was pared by 4 bases and J by 0 bases, with 4 bases of the junction left unmatched. Germline V CDR1 and CDR2: SGHRS, YFSETQ. The CDR3 length is 16 residues.

This chain links TRBV7-2 with TRBJ2-7; 9 bases fit TRBD2. The junction had 3 bases not matched to a gene; V was cut back by 3 bases and J by 3 bases. This CDR3 has 14 residues. The germline gives CDR1 SGHTA, CDR2 FQGNSA. CDR3 protein: CASSFQRGDYEQYF. The CDR3 bases are TGTGCCAGCAGCTTTCAGCGGGGGGACTACGAGCAGTACTTC.

This clonotype was seen more than once but under ten times. V and J are TRBV6-1 and TRBJ1-5; D call uncertain. CDR1 is MNHNS, CDR2 SASEGT, per germline. This CDR3 is 14 amino acids long. The V gene lost 8 bases and the J gene lost 3 bases, with 14 bases spanning the gap. The CDR3 DNA is TGTGCCAGCCAGAGGGCACAGATCAATCAGCCCCAGCATTTT. It encodes CASQRAQINQPQHF.

This clonotype was seen a few times. This chain joins TRBV6-6 and TRBJ2-3; tentatively, D is TRBD1 (5 bases). The CDR3 contains 14 residues. The germline V gene has CDR1 MNHNY and CDR2 SVGAGI (reference sequence). The V and J ends lost 5 bases and 1 base respectively, with 10 bases between them. CDR3 nucleotides: TGTGCCAGCAGTGACTTCAGGGGCACAGATACGCAGTATTTT. It translates to CASSDFRGTDTQYF.

This clonotype occurred a few times. J is TRBJ1-1 and V is TRBV29-1; maybe TRBD1 (5 bases). This CDR3 has 13 residues. V was cut by 6 bases and J by 0 bases, with 11 bases left in between. Germline V gene data show CDR1 as SQVTM and CDR2 as ANQGSEA. CDR3 amino acids: CSVLTDMNTEAFF. The CDR3 DNA reads TGCAGCGTACTGACAGACATGAACACTGAAGCTTTCTTT.

This clonotype has ten or more counts. The chain combines TRBV6-1 with TRBJ2-1; 14 bases map to TRBD2. CDR1 MNHNS and CDR2 SASEGT come from the germline V gene. The CDR3 sequence is 14 residues long. V was clipped by 11 bases and J by 4 bases; unmatched bases: 4. The DNA of the CDR3 is TGTGCCTTAGGACTAGCGGGGGGTTACAATGAGCAGTTCTTC. Residues: CALGLAGGYNEQFF.

This clonotype came up many times. V and J are TRBV7-6 and TRBJ2-2, with TRBD1 matching over 8 bases. CDR1 is SGHVS and CDR2 is FNYEAQ in the germline V gene. The CDR3 totals 18 residues. Unmatched junction bases numbered 13, after V lost 5 bases and J lost 2 bases. The CDR3, as DNA: TGTGCCAGCAGCCAAACCTATACAGGGGGTTTCAACACCGGGGAGCTGTTTTTT. Its protein is CASSQTYTGGFNTGELFF.

The chain couples TRBV6-5 to TRBJ1-2, with 12 bases aligning to TRBD1. Trimming cost V 2 bases and J 6 bases; bases outside gene matches: 10. The CDR3 contains 17 residues. CDR1 and CDR2 from the germline V gene are MNHEY and SVGAGI. The CDR3 sequence is CASSYQGQGAPADGYTF. As DNA, the CDR3 is TGTGCCAGCAGTTACCAGGGACAGGGGGCTCCCGCGGATGGCTACACCTTC.

The chain links TRBV12-3 or TRBV12-4 to TRBJ2-3, with D uncertain. There are 13 residues in the CDR3. Trimming took 6 bases from V and 7 from J, leaving 14 bases between them. The CDR3 region is CASSRSGDYTQYF. As DNA, the CDR3 is TGTGCCAGCAGCAGAAGTGGGGATTATACGCAGTATTTT.

The V gene is TRBV5-4, the J gene TRBJ2-7; 10 bases fit TRBD1. With V trimmed by 5 bases and J by 5 bases, 4 bases remained unmatched. The V gene's germline CDR1 is SGHNT and CDR2 YYREEE (reference sequence). The CDR3 totals 13 residues. The CDR3 loop is CASRTGTGDEQYF. The CDR3 coding sequence is TGTGCCAGCAGAACCGGGACAGGGGACGAGCAGTACTTC. The whole variable domain, filled in from reference TRBV5-4 and TRBJ2-7, reads ETGVTQSPTHLIKTRGQQVTLRCSSQSGHNTVSWYQQALGQGPQFIFQYYREEENGRGNFPPRFSGLQFPNYSSELNVNALELDDSALYLCASRTGTGDEQYFGPGTRLTVT.

This clonotype was found a few times. The rearrangement uses TRBV7-2 and TRBJ2-5; 11 bases are a match to TRBD2. The CDR3 has 15 residues. The V gene end was trimmed by 1 base and the J gene end by 8 bases; junction bases not matched to a gene: 6. Per the germline V gene, CDR1 is SGHTA and CDR2 is FQGNSA. This CDR3 reads CASSLDGSGGVTQYF. CDR3 DNA sequence: TGTGCCAGCAGCTTAGATGGTAGCGGGGGGGTAACCCAGTACTTC.

V and J are TRBV5-1 and TRBJ1-4; perhaps TRBD1 as D (6 bases). Germline-derived CDR1 and CDR2 are SGHRS and YFSETQ. V was trimmed by 0 bases and J by 5 bases, leaving 14 bases between them. The CDR3 covers 16 residues. For the CDR3, the DNA is TGCGCCAGCAGCTTGGGCCCGGGGGGCCTAAATGAAAAACTGTTTTTT. This sequence encodes CASSLGPGGLNEKLFF.

The chain recombines TRBV6-4 with TRBJ2-5, with TRBD2 matching over 8 bases. There are 13 residues in the CDR3. With 6 bases clipped from V and 3 bases from J, the junction kept 3 bases outside the gene matches. Germline-derived CDR1 and CDR2 are MRHNA and SNTAGT. The CDR3 here is CASSETSEETQYF. The CDR3, as DNA: TGTGCCAGCAGCGAGACTAGCGAAGAGACCCAGTACTTC.

This clonotype was found many times. The chain couples TRBV12-3 or TRBV12-4 to TRBJ1-2; D is uncertain. Trimming cost V 3 bases and J 8 bases, with 10 bases left between them. The CDR3 covers 12 residues. CDR3: CASSFRTWGYTF. CDR3 sequence (DNA): TGTGCCAGCAGTTTCCGGACGTGGGGCTACACCTTC.

The rearrangement joins TRBV15 to TRBJ1-1; D uncertain. Germline V gives CDR1 LNHNV, CDR2 YYDKDF (reference sequence). The CDR3 spans 14 residues. V was pared by 1 base and J by 4 bases, with 10 bases between. CDR3 in amino acids: CATSRVGKGTEAFF. In DNA form, the CDR3 reads TGTGCCACCAGCAGAGTGGGCAAGGGCACTGAAGCTTTCTTT. The full variable domain, with the rest looked up from reference TRBV15 and TRBJ1-1, is DAMVIQNPRYQVTQFGKPVTLSCSQTLNHNVMYWYQQKSSQAPKLLFHYYDKDFNNEADTPDNFQSRRPNTSFCFLDIRSPGLGDTAMYLCATSRVGKGTEAFFGQGTRLTVV.

This clonotype was seen many times. The chain carries TRBV5-1 and TRBJ2-3; D possibly matches TRBD1 or TRBD2 (5 bases each). V lost 4 bases and J lost 2, with 11 bases in between. Germline V gene lookup returns CDR1 SGHRS and CDR2 YFSETQ. This CDR3 is built from 14 residues. The CDR3 region has the DNA TGCGCCAGCAGCCTCGGGACGGACACAGATACGCAGTATTTT. It codes for CASSLGTDTDTQYF.

This chain uses TRBV6-1 with TRBJ2-1, with unresolved D. Germline V CDR1 and CDR2: MNHNS, SASEGT. V gave up 10 bases and J gave up 4 bases, with 14 bases separating them. The CDR3 consists of 13 residues. The CDR3 is CATWSPGYNEQFF. The DNA of the CDR3 is TGTGCCACCTGGTCCCCTGGTTACAATGAGCAGTTCTTC.

The chain couples TRBV20-1 to TRBJ1-1; D uncertain. The V end lost 5 bases, the J end lost 1 base, and 14 bases lay between the germline ends. The CDR3 extends over 14 amino acids. Germline CDR1 and CDR2: DFQATT and SNEGSKA (reference sequence). The CDR3 DNA is TGCAGTGCTGCAACCCCCGTGAGGAACACTGAAGCTTTCTTT. As protein: CSAATPVRNTEAFF.

This clonotype has just a few counts. The V gene is TRBV18, the J gene TRBJ1-6, with a possible D match to TRBD1 (5 bases). The CDR3 sequence is 15 residues long. Trimming left V 5 bases short and J 9 bases short, with 17 bases between. Per germline, CDR1 KGHSH and CDR2 LQKENI. The CDR3 DNA sequence: TGTGCCAGCTCATCCAGGGTTGGGGGGAGTTCACCCCTCCACTTT. It yields the protein CASSSRVGGSSPLHF.

The chain combines TRBV7-9 with TRBJ1-5; 7 bases fit TRBD1. The CDR3 is 16 amino acids. With 3 bases clipped from V and 4 bases from J, the junction kept 9 bases outside the gene matches. Germline V gene sequence: CDR1 SEHNR, CDR2 FQNEAQ (reference sequence). The CDR3: CASSLTTTGRNQPQHF. The CDR3 DNA reads TGTGCCAGCAGCTTGACGACGACAGGGAGGAATCAGCCCCAGCATTTT.

The CDR3 spells CSAKPGARTAAQPQHF. The CDR3 nucleotides read TGCAGTGCTAAGCCCGGGGCCAGAACCGCAGCTCAGCCCCAGCATTTT. The J gene is TRBJ1-5, the V gene TRBV20-1; TRBD1 might be the D (5 bases). Germline CDR1 and CDR2: DFQATT and SNEGSKA (reference sequence). This CDR3 spans 16 amino acids. The ends were cut back, 4 bases at V and 6 bases at J, with 22 bases in the middle.

This clonotype was seen more than once but under ten times. This chain connects TRBV5-1 to TRBJ2-2; D call uncertain. The CDR3 sequence is 14 residues long. V lost 5 bases, J lost 0 bases, and 8 bases lay in between. The germline gives CDR1 SGHRS, CDR2 YFSETQ. The CDR3 is CASRDRSNTGELFF. The CDR3 region has the DNA TGCGCCAGCAGAGATCGGTCGAACACCGGGGAGCTGTTTTTT.

V is TRBV19 and J is TRBJ1-1; D is unresolved. V lost 9 bases to trimming and J lost 1 base, with 9 bases between them. The CDR3 covers 12 residues. Germline values: CDR1 LNHDA, CDR2 SQIVND (reference sequence). This CDR3 reads CASTERNTEAFF. CDR3 bases: TGTGCCAGCACTGAAAGGAACACTGAAGCTTTCTTT. Complete variable domain (other parts from reference TRBV19 and TRBJ1-1): DGGITQSPKYLFRKEGQNVTLSCEQNLNHDAMYWYRQDPGQGLRLIYYSQIVNDFQKGDIAEGYSVSREKKESFPLTVTSAQKNPTAFYLCASTERNTEAFFGQGTRLTVV.

CDR3 coding DNA: TGTGCCAGCAGCCGCGTACAGGGCACTGAAGCTTTCTTT. Translating it yields CASSRVQGTEAFF. The chain couples TRBV7-9 to TRBJ1-1; tentative D call: TRBD1 (6 bases). Per the germline V gene, CDR1 is SEHNR and CDR2 is FQNEAQ (reference sequence). V was trimmed by 5 bases and J by 4 bases, leaving 11 bases between them. The CDR3 covers 13 residues.

The chain links TRBV24-1 to TRBJ2-3; the D gene is possibly TRBD2 (5 bases). The CDR3 runs 15 residues. Per germline, CDR1 KGHDR and CDR2 SFDVKD. Between the trimmed V and J ends, which lost 1 base and 3 bases, there was a span of 10 bases. The CDR3 DNA follows: TGTGCCACCAGTGATTTTGGCAGCGGTACAGATACGCAGTATTTT. Its translation is CATSDFGSGTDTQYF.

The CDR3 nucleotides read TGTGCCAGCAGTTACAGGAGCGGCGGCTACACCTTC. This codes for CASSYRSGGYTF. V usage is TRBV6-5 and J usage is TRBJ1-2, with D uncertain. V lost 2 bases to trimming and J lost 8 bases, with 9 bases between them. Germline lookup yields CDR1 MNHEY and CDR2 SVGAGI. The CDR3 sequence is 12 residues long.

This clonotype has just a few counts. This chain uses TRBV4-1 with TRBJ2-1, with 10 bases matching TRBD2. The germline CDR1 and CDR2 sequences are MGHRA and YSYEKL. The CDR3 loop spans 15 amino acids. Unmatched junction bases numbered 6, after V lost 3 bases and J lost 7 bases. CDR3 protein: CASSQSGLANNEQFF. In DNA form, the CDR3 reads TGCGCCAGCAGCCAGTCGGGACTAGCGAATAATGAGCAGTTCTTC.

This clonotype has more than one count but fewer than ten. The chain recombines TRBV7-2 with TRBJ1-1, with D unresolved. V lost 5 bases and J lost 4, with 8 bases in between. This CDR3 spans 12 amino acids. The germline V gene has CDR1 SGHTA and CDR2 FQGNSA. The CDR3 reads CASSRTSTEAFF. The CDR3, as DNA: TGTGCCAGCAGCCGCACGAGCACTGAAGCTTTCTTT.